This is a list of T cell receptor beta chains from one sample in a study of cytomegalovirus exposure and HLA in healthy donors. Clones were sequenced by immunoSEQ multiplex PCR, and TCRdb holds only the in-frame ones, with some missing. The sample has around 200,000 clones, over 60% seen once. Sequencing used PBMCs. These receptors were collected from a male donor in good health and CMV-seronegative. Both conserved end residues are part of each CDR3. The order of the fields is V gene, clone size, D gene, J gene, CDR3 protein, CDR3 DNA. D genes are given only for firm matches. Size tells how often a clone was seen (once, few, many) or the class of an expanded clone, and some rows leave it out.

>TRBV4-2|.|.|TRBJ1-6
CASSQDPPEEWVSPLHF
TGTGCCAGCAGCCAAGATCCCCCGGAGGAATGGGTTTCACCCCTCCACTTT
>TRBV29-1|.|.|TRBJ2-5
CSVPRGSETQYF
TGCAGCGTTCCCAGGGGATCGGAGACCCAGTACTTC
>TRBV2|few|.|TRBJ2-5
CASSVQETQYF
TGTGCCAGCAGTGTCCAGGAGACCCAGTACTTC
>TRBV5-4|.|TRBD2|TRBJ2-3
CASSWGLAGSTDTQYF
TGTGCCAGCAGCTGGGGACTAGCGGGAAGCACAGATACGCAGTATTTT
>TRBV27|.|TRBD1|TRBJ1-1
CASRTGGRTEAFF
TGTGCCAGCAGGACAGGGGGGAGAACTGAAGCTTTCTTT
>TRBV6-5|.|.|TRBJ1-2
CASSYSSGFYGYTF
TGTGCCAGCAGTTACTCTTCGGGGTTCTATGGCTACACCTTC
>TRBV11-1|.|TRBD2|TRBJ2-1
CASSLKAGDHNEQFF
TGTGCCAGCAGCTTAAAGGCGGGGGACCACAATGAGCAGTTCTTC
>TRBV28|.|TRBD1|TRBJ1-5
CASSLTGGEGEPQHF
TGTGCCAGCAGTCTAACAGGGGGCGAAGGGGAGCCCCAGCATTTT
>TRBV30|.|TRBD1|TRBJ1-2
CAWGTANYGYTF
TGTGCCTGGGGGACAGCTAACTATGGCTACACCTTC
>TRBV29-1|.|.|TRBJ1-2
CSVDTGITYGYTF
TGCAGCGTTGATACAGGGATCACCTATGGCTACACCTTC
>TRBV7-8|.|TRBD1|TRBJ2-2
CASTGGEGELFF
TGTGCCAGCACAGGGGGCGAGGGGGAGCTGTTTTTT
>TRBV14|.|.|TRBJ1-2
CASSQDQADWAGYTF
TGTGCCAGCAGCCAAGATCAGGCGGACTGGGCTGGCTACACCTTC
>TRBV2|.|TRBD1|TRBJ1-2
CARTPGQGAGRGYTF
TGTGCCAGGACCCCGGGACAGGGGGCAGGCAGAGGCTACACCTTC
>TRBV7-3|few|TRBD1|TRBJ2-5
CASSLRHTGGETQYF
TGTGCCAGCAGCTTAAGGCATACAGGGGGAGAGACCCAGTACTTC
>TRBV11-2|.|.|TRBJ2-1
CASSLNFNLGEQFF
TGTGCCAGCAGCTTAAACTTCAACTTGGGCGAGCAGTTCTTC
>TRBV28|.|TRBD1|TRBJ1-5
CASTSGGAGLGQPQHF
TGTGCCAGCACCTCAGGGGGCGCGGGCCTTGGACAGCCCCAGCATTTT
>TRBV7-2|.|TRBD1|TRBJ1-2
CASSSDRGYGYTF
TGTGCCAGCAGCTCCGACAGGGGCTATGGCTACACCTTC
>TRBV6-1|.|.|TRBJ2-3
CASSDSLPPDTQYF
TGTGCCAGCAGTGACAGTCTCCCCCCAGATACGCAGTATTTT
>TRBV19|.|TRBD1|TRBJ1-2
CASSIRDRARTNYGYTF
TGTGCCAGTAGTATAAGGGACAGGGCGCGGACTAACTATGGCTACACCTTC
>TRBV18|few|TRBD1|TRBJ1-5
CASSPYGTGGREPQHF
TGTGCCAGCTCACCATACGGGACAGGGGGCAGGGAGCCCCAGCATTTT
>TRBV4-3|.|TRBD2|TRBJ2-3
CASSQVSGGVDTQYF
TGCGCCAGCAGCCAAGTGTCGGGGGGGGTTGATACGCAGTATTTT
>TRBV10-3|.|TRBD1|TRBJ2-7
CAISGGTGVGEQYF
TGTGCCATCAGTGGGGGGACAGGGGTGGGGGAGCAGTACTTC
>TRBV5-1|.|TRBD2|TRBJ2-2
CASSPGLAGGSNTGELFF
TGCGCCAGCAGCCCGGGACTAGCGGGGGGATCGAACACCGGGGAGCTGTTTTTT
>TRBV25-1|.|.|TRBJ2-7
CASSELIPGHDEQYF
TGTGCCAGCAGTGAATTGATCCCAGGCCACGACGAGCAGTACTTC
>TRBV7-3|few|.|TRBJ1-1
CASSLGQNTEAFF
TGTGCCAGCAGCTTGGGACAGAACACTGAAGCTTTCTTT
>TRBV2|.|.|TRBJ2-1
CASSARLVNEQFF
TGTGCCAGCAGTGCCCGACTAGTAAATGAGCAGTTCTTC
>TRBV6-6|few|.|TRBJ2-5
CASSSQAGLLETQYF
TGTGCCAGCAGTTCCCAGGCGGGTTTATTAGAGACCCAGTACTTC